Listed here is a single T cell receptor beta chain. This entry comes from a study of blood T cell repertoires in COVID-19. Patients at the Seattle site were enrolled during active infection and followed longitudinally. Here immunoSEQ multiplex PCR was the method, and the copy in TCRdb shows in-frame clones only, minus some. This table holds a few hundred thousand clones, 70% to 90% found once. V shed 1 base, J shed 7 bases, and the junction held 5 bases outside the gene matches. The CDR3 is 16 residues long. Germline CDR1 is LNHDA and CDR2 is SQIVND (reference sequence). The sequence derives from a woman in her 30s with COVID-19, enrolled during active disease. The chain combines TRBV19 with TRBJ2-2; 11 nucleotides line up with TRBD2. Sequencing was done on a sample of peripheral blood. CDR3 residues: CASSIGLAGGGGELFF. For the CDR3, the DNA is TGTGCCAGTAGTATAGGCCTAGCGGGAGGTGGCGGGGAGCTGTTTTTT.